These T cell receptor beta chains were read from a single sample in a study of cytomegalovirus exposure and HLA in healthy donors. The method was immunoSEQ multiplex PCR; TCRdb's version includes in-frame clones alone and lacks a portion of them. The sample lists around 130,000 clones; about 80% were seen once. The sequenced sample was PBMCs. Every receptor here comes from a male donor in good health and CMV-seronegative. Both conserved end residues are part of each CDR3. The D gene is left open where the match is weak. Some rows have no size entry. The others give once, few or many, or a class for an expanded clone.

d_call: NA; j_call: TRBJ1-3; clone_size: NA; v_call: TRBV7-2; cdr3_nt: TGTGCCAGCAGCTACAGGGATTCTGGAAACACCATATATTTT; cdr3_aa: CASSYRDSGNTIYF
d_call: TRBD1; j_call: TRBJ1-6; clone_size: NA; v_call: TRBV10-1; cdr3_nt: TGCGCCAGCAGTGAGTTCCCGGGGGGACAGGCCCTAAGAGGGAATTCACCCCTCCACTTT; cdr3_aa: CASSEFPGGQALRGNSPLHF
d_call: TRBD1; j_call: TRBJ1-1; clone_size: once; v_call: TRBV10-3; cdr3_nt: TGTGCCATCAGTGGGACAGGGTCGGGCACTGAAGCTTTCTTT; cdr3_aa: CAISGTGSGTEAFF
d_call: TRBD1; j_call: TRBJ2-7; clone_size: NA; v_call: TRBV7-9; cdr3_nt: TGTTCCAGCAGCTTCGGACAGGGGGTGGTCCACGAGCAGTACTTC; cdr3_aa: CSSSFGQGVVHEQYF
d_call: NA; j_call: TRBJ1-5; clone_size: NA; v_call: TRBV7-9; cdr3_nt: TGTGCCAGCAGCTTTCAGGGCCCCAATCAGCCCCAGCATTTT; cdr3_aa: CASSFQGPNQPQHF
d_call: NA; j_call: TRBJ2-1; clone_size: NA; v_call: TRBV5-1; cdr3_nt: TGCGCCAGCAGCTTGGGGACAGCCCTTCGGGGGGTTGAGCAGTTCTTC; cdr3_aa: CASSLGTALRGVEQFF
d_call: TRBD2; j_call: TRBJ2-7; clone_size: NA; v_call: TRBV7-6; cdr3_nt: TGTGCCAGCAGCTTTCGGGGAGGGACTGGTGACGAGCAGTACTTC; cdr3_aa: CASSFRGGTGDEQYF
d_call: NA; j_call: TRBJ2-7; clone_size: NA; v_call: TRBV18; cdr3_nt: TGTGCCAGCTCACCAGGTGGGGCAGCCTCCTACGAGCAGTACTTC; cdr3_aa: CASSPGGAASYEQYF
d_call: NA; j_call: TRBJ1-1; clone_size: NA; v_call: TRBV12-5; cdr3_nt: TGTGCTAGTGGTTTGAACCGGACAGCCCTGAGTGAAGCTTTCTTT; cdr3_aa: CASGLNRTALSEAFF
d_call: TRBD2; j_call: TRBJ2-7; clone_size: NA; v_call: TRBV25-1; cdr3_nt: TGTGCCAGCAGTGAGATGGGTTCTAGCGGGAGTTACGAGCAGTACTTC; cdr3_aa: CASSEMGSSGSYEQYF
d_call: NA; j_call: TRBJ1-3; clone_size: NA; v_call: TRBV5-4; cdr3_nt: TGTGCCAGCAGCCTACCTCGAGGGAGATACCGAAACACCATATATTTT; cdr3_aa: CASSLPRGRYRNTIYF
d_call: TRBD1; j_call: TRBJ1-3; clone_size: once; v_call: TRBV19; cdr3_nt: TGTGCCAGTAGTATCCCCGGACAGGGGTCTGGAAACACCATATATTTT; cdr3_aa: CASSIPGQGSGNTIYF
d_call: TRBD2; j_call: TRBJ2-7; clone_size: NA; v_call: TRBV7-9; cdr3_nt: TGTTCCAGCAGCCCGGGGGGGTACGAGCAGTACTTC; cdr3_aa: CSSSPGGYEQYF
d_call: NA; j_call: TRBJ2-7; clone_size: NA; v_call: TRBV5-4; cdr3_nt: TGTGCCAGCAGCTTGGGGCAGGTGAATTACGAGCAGTACTTC; cdr3_aa: CASSLGQVNYEQYF
d_call: NA; j_call: TRBJ2-5; clone_size: NA; v_call: TRBV2; cdr3_nt: TGTGCCAGCAGTGAACCGGAGACCCAGTACTTC; cdr3_aa: CASSEPETQYF
d_call: NA; j_call: TRBJ2-5; clone_size: NA; v_call: TRBV7-9; cdr3_nt: TGTTCCAGCAGCCCACAGACACCAGGGGTCTTTAAGGAGACCCAGTACTTC; cdr3_aa: CSSSPQTPGVFKETQYF
d_call: TRBD1; j_call: TRBJ1-1; clone_size: NA; v_call: TRBV7-9; cdr3_nt: TGTTCCAGCAGCCGACAGGGGGCTGCGAGCACTGAAGCTTTCTTT; cdr3_aa: CSSSRQGAASTEAFF
d_call: TRBD1; j_call: TRBJ2-7; clone_size: NA; v_call: TRBV10-3; cdr3_nt: TGTGCCATCAGTGGAGGGCAGGGGGTTGAAGAGCAGTACTTC; cdr3_aa: CAISGGQGVEEQYF
d_call: TRBD1; j_call: TRBJ1-1; clone_size: once; v_call: TRBV6-6; cdr3_nt: TGTGCCAGCAGTTACGGGGGGCAGGGGGCCACTGAAGCTTTCTTT; cdr3_aa: CASSYGGQGATEAFF
d_call: TRBD2; j_call: TRBJ2-3; clone_size: few; v_call: TRBV29-1; cdr3_nt: TGCAGCGGTGGGGGGCTAGCGGGAAGCACAGATACGCAGTATTTT; cdr3_aa: CSGGGLAGSTDTQYF
d_call: NA; j_call: TRBJ2-1; clone_size: NA; v_call: TRBV6-4; cdr3_nt: TGTGCCAGCAGCACAGGGGGGGGTGCGGATGAGCAGTTCTTC; cdr3_aa: CASSTGGGADEQFF
d_call: TRBD1; j_call: TRBJ2-6; clone_size: many; v_call: TRBV5-4; cdr3_nt: TGTGCCAGCAGCTTGGAAAGGGGGCTGGGGGCCAACGTCCTGACTTTC; cdr3_aa: CASSLERGLGANVLTF
d_call: NA; j_call: TRBJ1-1; clone_size: NA; v_call: TRBV5-8; cdr3_nt: TGTGCCAGCAGCCCGGTCCGTTCTCCTCCGAGAGCTTTCTTT; cdr3_aa: CASSPVRSPPRAFF
d_call: NA; j_call: TRBJ1-6; clone_size: NA; v_call: TRBV7-2; cdr3_nt: TGTGCCAGCAGCTTAGCCGGGTGGGAGTCACCCCTCCACTTT; cdr3_aa: CASSLAGWESPLHF
d_call: TRBD2; j_call: TRBJ2-7; clone_size: NA; v_call: TRBV29-1; cdr3_nt: TGCAGCGTTCGGACTAGCTTAACCTACGAGCAGTACTTC; cdr3_aa: CSVRTSLTYEQYF
d_call: NA; j_call: TRBJ2-5; clone_size: NA; v_call: TRBV7-9; cdr3_nt: TGTGCCATTATTTATGGGGCCCAAGAGACCCAGTACTTC; cdr3_aa: CAIIYGAQETQYF
d_call: NA; j_call: TRBJ2-1; clone_size: once; v_call: TRBV25-1; cdr3_nt: TGTGCCAGCAGTCCCCCCGAGGCGGATTACAATGAGCAGTTCTTC; cdr3_aa: CASSPPEADYNEQFF
d_call: NA; j_call: TRBJ2-5; clone_size: NA; v_call: TRBV27; cdr3_nt: TGTGCCAGCAGTTTCAGGGGACCCGAGACCCAGTACTTC; cdr3_aa: CASSFRGPETQYF
d_call: NA; j_call: TRBJ1-4; clone_size: NA; v_call: TRBV14; cdr3_nt: TGTGCCAGCAGCCGAGAGGCAGGGGTCCGGGAAAAACTGTTTTTT; cdr3_aa: CASSREAGVREKLFF
d_call: NA; j_call: TRBJ1-1; clone_size: NA; v_call: TRBV11-2; cdr3_nt: TGTGCCAGCAGGCAGGGGAACACTGAAGCTTTCTTT; cdr3_aa: CASRQGNTEAFF
d_call: TRBD2; j_call: TRBJ2-7; clone_size: NA; v_call: TRBV5-4; cdr3_nt: TGTGCCGGATCTAGCGGGAGGGGTGAGCAGTACTTC; cdr3_aa: CAGSSGRGEQYF
d_call: NA; j_call: TRBJ1-1; clone_size: NA; v_call: TRBV7-9; cdr3_nt: TGTGCCAGCAGCTTAGGGCAGGGTACTGAAGCTTTCTTT; cdr3_aa: CASSLGQGTEAFF
d_call: NA; j_call: TRBJ2-7; clone_size: NA; v_call: TRBV7-9; cdr3_nt: TGTTCCAGCAGTGTCGGGAATCTCGAGCAGTACTTC; cdr3_aa: CSSSVGNLEQYF
d_call: NA; j_call: TRBJ2-5; clone_size: NA; v_call: TRBV9; cdr3_nt: TGTGCCAGCAGCGGAGACAGATTCCAAGAGACCCAGTACTTC; cdr3_aa: CASSGDRFQETQYF
d_call: NA; j_call: TRBJ2-5; clone_size: NA; v_call: TRBV5-4; cdr3_nt: TGTGCCAGCAGAAGGGGACAAGAGGCCCAGTACTTC; cdr3_aa: CASRRGQEAQYF
d_call: NA; j_call: TRBJ1-4; clone_size: NA; v_call: TRBV5-1; cdr3_nt: TGCGCCAGCAAGACCACAGGGTTTAATGAAAAACTGTTTTTT; cdr3_aa: CASKTTGFNEKLFF
d_call: NA; j_call: TRBJ1-5; clone_size: NA; v_call: TRBV19; cdr3_nt: TGTGCCAGTAGTATATGGCAGGGGAAGGGGGATAGCAATCAGCCCCAGCATTTT; cdr3_aa: CASSIWQGKGDSNQPQHF
d_call: TRBD1; j_call: TRBJ1-1; clone_size: NA; v_call: TRBV6-5; cdr3_nt: TGTGCCAGCAGGCCTCCCCAGGGGGCTAGTACTGAAGCTTTCTTT; cdr3_aa: CASRPPQGASTEAFF
d_call: TRBD1; j_call: TRBJ2-3; clone_size: NA; v_call: TRBV27; cdr3_nt: TGTGCCAGCAGTTGGACAGGGCTCACGCAGTATTTT; cdr3_aa: CASSWTGLTQYF
d_call: NA; j_call: TRBJ1-6; clone_size: NA; v_call: TRBV6-4; cdr3_nt: TGTGCCAGCAGTCTGGACAATAATTCACCCCTCCACTTT; cdr3_aa: CASSLDNNSPLHF
d_call: NA; j_call: TRBJ2-7; clone_size: NA; v_call: TRBV5-6; cdr3_nt: TGTGCCAGCAGGCCCACAGGGACCCCCTACGAGCAGTACTTC; cdr3_aa: CASRPTGTPYEQYF
d_call: NA; j_call: TRBJ2-2; clone_size: NA; v_call: TRBV4-3; cdr3_nt: TGCGCCAGCAGCCAAGGTGACTCGAACACCGGGGAGCTGTTTTTT; cdr3_aa: CASSQGDSNTGELFF